The next 21 T cell receptor delta chains were all read from a single sample in a study of γδ T cells in repeated Plasmodium falciparum infection. TCRdb re-processed the multiplex PCR reads using CATT. The sample has 50,000 or so delta-chain clones, roughly 1.6% seen once. Flow sorting of PBMC yielded separate Vgamma9/Vdelta2+ and Vdelta2-negative gammadelta T cell populations for bulk repertoire analysis. Input material: gamma-delta T cells from blood. The receptors shown here come from a pool of human donors (malaria-infected and uninfected, not separated).

The sample holds a few counts of this clone. A far larger clone is one base from this, pointing to a likely read error. V gene TRDV2 combines with J gene TRDJ1; D is ambiguous. TCRdb carries no J gene annotation; the J gene was assigned here by matching the DNA with germline. Germline assignment: CDR1 GEAIGNYY and CDR2 EKD. V was shortened by 1 base and J by 0 bases, with 11 bases between the two germline ends. CDR3 size: 15 residues. CDR3: CACDTRSLYTDKLIF. CDR3 coding DNA: TGTGCCTGTGACACGCGTTCTTTGTACACCGATAAACTCATCTTT.

This clone was detected a few times. This sequence is one base from a far larger clone and is likely a read error. Other DNA sequences in this sample translate to the same CDR3. The rearrangement joins TRDV1 to TRDJ1; 13 bases match TRDD3. Germline CDR1 reads TSWWSYY; CDR2 reads QGS. The CDR3 runs 23 residues. Trimming removed 6 bases from V and 0 bases from J; junction bases left unmatched: 25. CDR3 sequence reads: CALGENPSHVLGDTPVYTDKLIF. CDR3 DNA sequence: TGTGCTCTTGGTGAAAACCCCTCCCACGTACTGGGGGATACGCCAGTGTACACCGATAAACTCATCTTT.

Comment on this clone: The TCRdb protein comes from a much larger clone and disagrees with this DNA's translation at residue 11, likely due to a read error; the protein given here is derived from the DNA. CDR3 loop: CALGEPSPPKCWGLTDKLIF. Here the CDR3 DNA reads TGTGCTCTTGGGGAACCCAGCCCTCCCAAATGCTGGGGGCTCACCGATAAACTCATCTTT. The chain couples TRDV1 to TRDJ1; 7 bases align to TRDD3. Trimming removed 1 base from V and 1 base from J; junction bases left unmatched: 18. The CDR3 loop spans 20 amino acids. Germline V gene lookup returns CDR1 TSWWSYY and CDR2 QGS.

This clone came up a few times. A read error likely explains why the TCRdb protein, taken from a much larger clone, differs from this DNA's translation at residue 13; the protein shown is translated from the DNA. V usage is TRDV1 and J usage is TRDJ1; D perhaps matches TRDD2 (6 bases). TCRdb records no J gene; here it was assigned by comparing the DNA to germline. The CDR3 contains 16 residues. V lost 5 bases to trimming and J lost 10 bases, with 26 bases between them. CDR1 is TSWWSYY and CDR2 is QGS in the germline V gene. In nucleotides, the CDR3 is TGTGCTCTTGGGACTCCTACCGGCCAAGGAGCCGTTGGACTCATCTTT. Translation gives CALGTPTGQGAVGLIF.

This clone showed up many times. A far bigger clonotype differs at one base, so this is likely a read error. The sample contains more than one DNA sequence encoding this CDR3. The V gene was identified as TRDV1, while no J gene was called. Germline V gene sequence: CDR1 TSWWSYY, CDR2 QGS. CDR3 size: 14 residues. This chain's CDR3 is CALGEPDPLLKLIF. DNA of the CDR3: TGTGCTCTTGGGGAACCGGATCCTTTGCTGAAGCTCATCTTT.

This clone was seen a handful of times. This probably arose from a read error, given a far larger clone one base away. This specimen includes other DNA sequences encoding the same CDR3. The chain combines TRDV1 with TRDJ1, with 12 positions matching TRDD3. V was pared by 0 bases and J by 2 bases, with 28 bases of the junction left unmatched. The CDR3 sequence is 25 residues long. Germline-derived CDR1 and CDR2 are TSWWSYY and QGS. The CDR3 DNA follows: TGTGCTCTTGGGGAACTGTTTCACACTCTACGATTTCCTGGGGGATACGCGGGGTATACCGATAAACTCATCTTT. It translates to CALGELFHTLRFPGGYAGYTDKLIF.

This clone was seen more than once but under ten times. TCRdb's protein for this DNA is that of a much larger clone and differs from the translation at residue 3, likely a read error; the protein shown is the DNA translation. The CDR3 sequence: CAPGGQPRGQLTDKLIF. DNA of the CDR3: TGTGCTCCTGGGGGGCAGCCTCGGGGACAACTCACCGATAAACTCATCTTT. The chain links TRDV1 to TRDJ1; 7 bases line up with TRDD3. Germline matching of the DNA provided the J gene here, since TCRdb leaves it blank. CDR1 TSWWSYY and CDR2 QGS come from the germline V gene. The CDR3 covers 17 residues.

This clone was counted between two and nine times. This DNA translates differently at residue 9 from the TCRdb protein, which is that of a much larger clone; a read error is likely, and the protein shown is the DNA's own translation. This rearrangement joins TRDV1 to TRDJ1; 13 nucleotides line up with TRDD3. In the absence of a J gene in TCRdb, the DNA was matched to germline to assign it here. The J segment lost 3 bases and the V segment lost 4 bases, leaving 20 bases of the junction unmatched. The germline gives CDR1 TSWWSYY, CDR2 QGS. The CDR3 totals 21 residues. The CDR3 sequence is CALGAPSYISLLGDTADKLIF. The CDR3 DNA follows: TGTGCTCTTGGGGCCCCTTCCTACATATCCCTACTGGGGGATACGGCCGATAAACTCATCTTT.

This clone has a handful of counts. The protein in TCRdb stems from a much larger clone and differs at residue 12 from this DNA's translation, likely a read error; here the protein is translated from the DNA. V gene assignment gives TRDV1, but the J gene was left uncalled; the table calls TRDD3, which could not be checked here. CDR1 is TSWWSYY, CDR2 QGS, per germline. This CDR3 contains 13 residues. The CDR3 nucleotides read TGTGCTCTTGGGGAAGCCTACACCGATAAACTCACCTTT. This codes for CALGEAYTDKLTF.

As regards this clone: A far larger clone is a single base away, which makes a read error likely. This same CDR3 is encoded by further DNA sequences in the sample. This sequence joins TRDV2 and TRDJ1; 12 bases are shared with TRDD3. Here the J gene came from matching the DNA to germline, since TCRdb omits it. This CDR3 comprises 19 residues. The J segment lost 2 bases and the V segment lost 0 bases, leaving 12 bases of the junction unmatched. CDR1 is GEAIGNYY and CDR2 is EKD in the germline V gene. The CDR3 reads CACDTLQLGDTRGTDKLIF. Here the CDR3 DNA reads TGTGCCTGTGACACCCTCCAACTGGGGGATACCCGAGGAACCGATAAACTCATCTTT.

Details on this clone: TCRdb lists the protein of a much larger clone for this DNA, which differs at residue 9, so this is likely a read error; the protein given here is translated from the DNA itself. This chain links TRDV2 with TRDJ1; TRDD3 aligns across 10 bases. V shed 6 bases, J shed 1 base, and the junction held 7 bases outside the gene matches. The V gene's germline CDR1 is GEAIGNYY and CDR2 EKD. This CDR3 contains 15 residues. The chain's CDR3 is CACFPLGDSTDKLIF. The DNA for the CDR3 is TGTGCCTGTTTTCCACTGGGGGATTCCACCGATAAACTCATCTTT.

The V gene was left uncalled, and the J gene is TRDJ1. The CDR3 covers 12 residues. The CDR3: CAIGEGREKLIF. The DNA of the CDR3 is TGTGCTATTGGGGAAGGGAGAGAGAAACTCATCTTT.

The table lists this clone with many counts. This sequence joins TRDV1 and TRDJ1, with 8 bases aligning to TRDD3. The CDR3 sequence is 20 residues long. The V and J ends lost 1 base and 0 bases, in that order; junction bases with no gene match: 16. CDR1 is TSWWSYY and CDR2 is QGS in the germline V gene. CDR3 DNA sequence: TGTGCTCTTGGGGAACCAGGTCCTAGAGGGATACGCCTTTACACCGATAAACTCATCTTT. This translates into CALGEPGPRGIRLYTDKLIF.

This clone was seen only a few times. Since a far larger clone is one base different, this is likely a read error. This sample also contains other DNA sequences that code for the same CDR3. J is TRDJ1 and V is TRDV2; 7 nucleotides line up with TRDD3. The J gene, missing from TCRdb, was assigned here through DNA to germline matching. Trimming at V came to 0 bases and at J to 0 bases, leaving 21 bases not matched to a gene. Germline assignment: CDR1 GEAIGNYY and CDR2 EKD. The length of the CDR3 is 21 residues. The CDR3: CACDTGFFTGGFAEDTDKLIF. The DNA of the CDR3 is TGTGCCTGTGACACCGGCTTCTTTACCGGGGGATTCGCTGAGGACACCGATAAACTCATCTTT.

Concerning this clone: A much bigger clone sits one base away, suggesting this may be a read error. This chain links TRDV2 with TRDJ1; TRDD3 might be the D (5 bases). TCRdb carries no J gene annotation; the J gene was assigned here by matching the DNA with germline. Per germline, CDR1 GEAIGNYY and CDR2 EKD. This CDR3 spans 19 amino acids. CDR3 nucleotides: TGTGCCTGCGACACGGTTTTACAGGCCTCCGAGATAGGGGAGAATAAACTCATCTTT. This translates into CACDTVLQASEIGENKLIF.

In regard to this clone: TCRdb has a much larger clone's protein, which differs at residue 7 from the translation of this DNA, likely because of a read error; what is shown is the protein translated from the DNA. The chain uses TRDV1 and TRDJ1; no definite D call. Per the germline V gene, CDR1 is TSWWSYY and CDR2 is QGS. Trimming stripped 0 bases from V and 7 bases from J, with 18 bases between. This CDR3 spans 16 amino acids. The CDR3 sequence: CALGELSPQKEGKLIF. The DNA of the CDR3 is TGTGCTCTTGGGGAACTTAGCCCCCAAAAGGAGGGTAAACTCATCTTT.

This clone was seen more than once but under ten times. The protein TCRdb gives is from a much larger clone and does not agree with this DNA's translation at residue 4, likely a read error; the protein shown here comes from the DNA. No J gene was assigned, while the V gene was called as TRDV1; the table calls TRDD3, which could not be checked here. This CDR3 region has 17 residues. Germline lookup yields CDR1 TSWWSYY and CDR2 QGS. This CDR3 reads CALWEQLLRSGGSRLIF. Here the CDR3 DNA reads TGTGCTCTTTGGGAACAACTCCTACGGTCTGGGGGATCGCGTCTCATCTTT.

In this sample, this clone turned up a few times. The mismatch at residue 22 between this DNA's translation and the TCRdb protein of a much larger clone likely reflects a read error; the protein shown is translated from the DNA. The chain recombines TRDV1 with TRDJ3; TRDD3 matches 12 bases. From germline, CDR1 is TSWWSYY and CDR2 QGS. There are 24 residues in the CDR3. In DNA, the CDR3 is TGTGCTCTTGGGGAAAGGCCCTACCTTCCAACTGGGGGATACTTCTCCTGGGACACCCGACAGGTGTTTTTC. The encoded protein is CALGERPYLPTGGYFSWDTRQVFF.

This clone was picked up many times. The protein in TCRdb stems from a much larger clone and differs at residue 17 from this DNA's translation, likely a read error; here the protein is translated from the DNA. V is TRDV1 and J is TRDJ1, with D perhaps assigned TRDD2 or TRDD3 (9 bases each). V gave up 3 bases and J gave up 0 bases, with 38 bases separating them. CDR1 TSWWSYY and CDR2 QGS come from the germline V gene. This CDR3 contains 24 residues. CDR3 in amino acids: CALGDALPSYQVLGDFWYTDKLIF. For the CDR3, the DNA is TGTGCTCTTGGGGATGCGCTTCCTTCCTACCAGGTACTGGGGGACTTCTGGTACACCGATAAACTCATCTTT.

This clone has only a few counts. The protein in TCRdb stems from a much larger clone and differs at residue 14 from this DNA's translation, likely a read error; here the protein is translated from the DNA. The V and J genes are TRDV1 and TRDJ1; D might be TRDD2 (6 bases). This CDR3 contains 17 residues. Germline CDR1 reads TSWWSYY; CDR2 reads QGS. Trimming removed 4 bases from V and 11 bases from J, with 29 bases in between. CDR3 region: CALGVLPSDALRDNLIF. CDR3 nucleotides: TGTGCTCTTGGGGTATTGCCTTCCGACGCACTTAGGGACAATCTCATCTTT.

This clone showed up just a few times. TCRdb's listed protein matches a much larger clone and diverges from this DNA's translation at residue 10, likely through a read error; the protein shown comes from the DNA. The chain has TRDV1 and TRDJ1, with 8 bases fitting TRDD3. TCRdb carries no J gene annotation; the J gene was assigned here by matching the DNA with germline. From germline, CDR1 is TSWWSYY and CDR2 QGS. V trimming: 0 bases; J trimming: 0 bases; junction bases outside the gene matches: 21. This CDR3 is 22 amino acids long. CDR3 in amino acids: CALGELAFYRGLGVSNTDKLIF. The CDR3 nucleotides read TGTGCTCTTGGGGAACTAGCTTTCTACCGGGGACTGGGGGTCTCTAACACCGATAAACTCATCTTT.